The entry that follows covers one T cell receptor (beta chain) sequence. TCRdb reprocessed the 5' RACE reads, keeping one entry per CDR3 protein, no DNA. This sample's table has 330,000 or so distinct CDR3 sequences. This sample is part of a study of monozygotic twins with inflammatory bowel disease. The sample comprised blood. The receptor was isolated from a human donor with ulcerative colitis or Crohn's disease, or a healthy co-twin of an affected twin (not recorded which).

The chain's CDR3 is CASSTQGYEQYF. The rearrangement joins TRBV5-1 to TRBJ2-7; absent DNA, TCRdb's TRBD1 call cannot be checked. Germline assignment: CDR1 SGHRS and CDR2 YFSETQ. The CDR3 has 12 amino acids.